A single sample gave rise to the 2 T cell receptor beta chains below, sequenced in a study of Graves' ophthalmopathy and Graves' hyperthyroidism. The study amplified TCR beta CDR3 regions using RNA transcripts. The first round was an RT-PCR with HTBI primers, and the second round was a multiplex PCR. A single record per CDR3 protein comes from TCRdb applying MiXCR to the multiplex PCR reads. The data show 400,000 or so distinct CDR3 sequences, 15% seen once. Sequencing was performed on peripheral blood. The receptor source for this set is a woman under 30 with stable Graves' hyperthyroidism.

This clonotype was recorded many times. The V call is TRBV20-1, the J call TRBJ2-5, with D possibly being TRBD1 or TRBD2 (5 bases each). Germline-derived CDR1 and CDR2 are DFQATT and SNEGSKA (reference sequence). This CDR3 has 14 residues. With 3 bases removed from V and 1 base from J, the gap between germline ends came to 12 bases. The CDR3 sequence: CSASEGWTQETQYF. CDR3 coding DNA: TGCAGTGCTAGCGAGGGGTGGACCCAAGAGACCCAGTACTTC.

This clonotype has only a few counts. J is TRBJ1-1 and V is TRBV19; possible D gene TRBD1, 5 bases. The CDR3 consists of 13 residues. Germline CDR1 reads LNHDA; CDR2 reads SQIVND (reference sequence). The V and J ends lost 5 bases and 7 bases respectively, with 14 bases between them. CDR3 sequence (DNA): TGTGCCAGTAGTCTTTTAAATGGGGGTGAAGCTTTCTTT. This codes for CASSLLNGGEAFF. The whole variable domain, remainder taken from reference TRBV19 and TRBJ1-1, is DGGITQSPKYLFRKEGQNVTLSCEQNLNHDAMYWYRQDPGQGLRLIYYSQIVNDFQKGDIAEGYSVSREKKESFPLTVTSAQKNPTAFYLCASSLLNGGEAFFGQGTRLTVV.